Following are 32 T cell receptor beta chains from one sample sequenced in a study of blood T cell repertoires in COVID-19. The protocol was immunoSEQ multiplex PCR, while the TCRdb copy is restricted to in-frame clones and leaves out a portion. In the table there are about 140,000 clones, 70% to 90% of which are singletons. Sequencing used peripheral blood. Every receptor here comes from a woman older than 75 with acute or convalescent COVID-19.

This clone occurred once. The rearrangement links TRBV10-3 to TRBJ1-5, with D unclear. V lost 2 bases, J lost 9 bases, and 11 bases lay in between. The V gene's germline CDR1 is ENHRY and CDR2 SYGVKD. The CDR3 is 13 amino acids. CDR3 protein: CAISEDTVRPQHF. The CDR3, as DNA: TGTGCCATCAGTGAGGACACCGTTCGGCCCCAGCATTTT.

The chain couples TRBV10-1 to TRBJ1-2; D not resolved. CDR1 and CDR2 from the germline V gene are WNHNN and SYGVQD (reference sequence). The V end lost 6 bases, the J end lost 6 bases, and 8 bases lay between the germline ends. The CDR3 is made up of 11 amino acids. As DNA, the CDR3 is TGCGCCAGCAGGAGCCCGGATGGCTACACCTTC. It is translated as CASRSPDGYTF.

A note on this clone: At one boundary the junction diverges from the germline segment, which might be a read error. The chain links TRBV7-7 to TRBJ1-6; D is possibly TRBD1 (6 bases). Germline assignment: CDR1 SSHAT and CDR2 FNYEAQ (reference sequence). This CDR3 comprises 14 residues. The CDR3 loop is CASSPQGTNSPLHF. The CDR3 DNA reads TGTGCTAGCAGCCCCCAGGGGACAAATTCACCCCTCCACTTT.

The gene calls are TRBV6-2 or TRBV6-3 and TRBJ1-4; 9 bases are a match to TRBD1. This CDR3 spans 17 amino acids. Germline CDR1 MNHEY, CDR2 SVGEGT. V lost 5 bases to trimming and J lost 1 base; unmatched junction nucleotides: 8. Here the CDR3 DNA reads TGTGCCAGCAGTGCCGGGACAGGGTCCAAAACTAATGAAAAACTGTTTTTT. Its translation: CASSAGTGSKTNEKLFF.

J is TRBJ2-7 and V is TRBV6-2 or TRBV6-3; 9 bases map to TRBD1. The CDR3 loop spans 15 amino acids. The trim removed 0 bases at V and 2 bases at J, leaving 2 bases unmatched. Per germline, CDR1 MNHEY and CDR2 SVGEGT. The CDR3 bases are TGTGCCAGCAGTTACTCCGGGACAGGGACCTACGAGCAGTACTTC. Residues: CASSYSGTGTYEQYF.

V gene TRBV2 combines with J gene TRBJ2-2; D is ambiguous. With 0 bases removed from V and 0 bases from J, the gap between germline ends came to 11 bases. The V gene's germline CDR1 is SNHLY and CDR2 FYNNEI. CDR3 length: 17 amino acids. The CDR3 DNA reads TGTGCCAGCAGTGAAGCGCTTAGGCAGGCGAACACCGGGGAGCTGTTTTTT. Amino acid sequence: CASSEALRQANTGELFF.

The gene calls are TRBV19 and TRBJ1-6; no definite D call. This CDR3 comprises 14 residues. Germline V gene sequence: CDR1 LNHDA, CDR2 SQIVND (reference sequence). V was cut by 0 bases and J by 7 bases, with 7 bases left in between. CDR3 sequence: CASSIDDTNSPLHF. The CDR3 DNA follows: TGTGCCAGTAGTATAGACGACACGAATTCACCCCTCCACTTT.

The chain is built from TRBV7-8 and TRBJ1-2, with a weak D call TRBD1 (5 bases). CDR1 and CDR2 (germline): SGHVS, FQNEAQ. V lost 4 bases to trimming and J lost 9 bases, with 15 bases between them. This CDR3 is 13 amino acids long. The CDR3: CASSYGGDSRYTF. The CDR3, as DNA: TGTGCCAGCAGCTATGGGGGGGACTCTCGCTACACCTTC.

This chain links TRBV4-1 with TRBJ2-5, with 11 positions matching TRBD1. Germline CDR1 reads MGHRA; CDR2 reads YSYEKL. The CDR3 runs 16 residues. The V gene end was trimmed by 4 bases and the J gene end by 5 bases; junction bases not matched to a gene: 9. The DNA for the CDR3 is TGCGCCAGCAGCCCCCGGGACAGGGGGGATCGGGAGACCCAGTACTTC. Translation: CASSPRDRGDRETQYF.

This clone was recorded a few times. The V gene is TRBV3-1 (or the pseudogene TRBV3-2), the J gene TRBJ2-1; 9 bases fit TRBD2. The CDR3 is 15 amino acids. The junction had 6 bases not matched to a gene; V was cut back by 4 bases and J by 5 bases. In germline, CDR1 is LGHDT, CDR2 YNNKEL (reference sequence). The CDR3 protein is CASSRTSGLNNEQFF. In DNA, the CDR3 is TGTGCCAGCAGCCGAACTAGCGGGCTGAACAATGAGCAGTTCTTC.

The CDR3 coding sequence is TGTGCCAGCAGTGAGGCCGGGACACAGGAAAAACTGTTTTTT. Its translation: CASSEAGTQEKLFF. The genes are TRBV25-1 and TRBJ1-4; tentatively, D is TRBD1 (6 bases). Per the germline V gene, CDR1 is MGHDK and CDR2 is SYGVNS. V lost 3 bases and J lost 8, with 13 bases in between. The CDR3 is 14 amino acids.

The table lists this clone with a few counts. The CDR3 region is CASSQPGGGSYEQYF. For the CDR3, the DNA is TGCGCCAGCAGCCAGCCTGGGGGGGGCTCCTACGAGCAGTACTTC. This chain joins TRBV4-1 and TRBJ2-7; 7 bases match TRBD2. This CDR3 region has 15 residues. The junction had 5 bases not matched to a gene; V was cut back by 3 bases and J by 0 bases. Germline lookup yields CDR1 MGHRA and CDR2 YSYEKL.

The rearrangement joins TRBV7-9 to TRBJ2-6, with a possible D match to TRBD1 (6 bases). Germline CDR1 is SEHNR and CDR2 is FQNEAQ (reference sequence). CDR3 size: 15 residues. With 7 bases removed from V and 0 bases from J, the gap between germline ends came to 10 bases. CDR3 region: CASTGQSSGANVLTF. DNA of the CDR3: TGTGCCAGCACCGGACAGAGCTCTGGGGCCAACGTCCTGACTTTC.

This chain joins TRBV19 and TRBJ2-1, with TRBD2 as a possible D gene (6 bases). CDR1 LNHDA and CDR2 SQIVND come from the germline V gene (reference sequence). CDR3 length: 13 amino acids. V lost 6 bases to trimming and J lost 8 bases, with 14 bases between them. The CDR3: CASSPRGGDEQFF. CDR3 sequence (DNA): TGTGCCAGTAGCCCCCGGGGAGGCGATGAGCAGTTCTTC.

The chain carries TRBV28 and TRBJ1-2; D might be TRBD1 (6 bases). CDR3 size: 13 residues. V was trimmed by 8 bases and J by 8 bases, leaving 18 bases between them. Germline V gives CDR1 MDHEN, CDR2 SYDVKM. The DNA of the CDR3 is TGTGCCAGCGGAGCCGGGGGGGCTCGGGGCTACACCTTC. Translating it yields CASGAGGARGYTF.

This clone was seen a single time. The rearrangement joins TRBV18 to TRBJ1-2; D might be TRBD1 (6 bases). The CDR3 has 14 residues. V lost 2 bases to trimming and J lost 8 bases, with 15 bases between them. Germline-derived CDR1 and CDR2 are KGHSH and LQKENI. The CDR3 is CASSPGQLQGGYTF. For the CDR3, the DNA is TGTGCCAGCTCACCAGGCCAGCTCCAGGGGGGCTACACCTTC. Looking up the rest from reference TRBV18 and TRBJ1-2 gives the full variable domain: NAGVMQNPRHLVRRRGQEARLRCSPMKGHSHVYWYRQLPEEGLKFMVYLQKENIIDESGMPKERFSAEFPKEGPSILRIQQVVRGDSAAYFCASSPGQLQGGYTFGSGTRLTVV.

This clone has a single count. V and J are TRBV6-1 and TRBJ1-2; D is perhaps TRBD1 (5 bases). The germline V and J ends were trimmed by 1 base and 3 bases, with 9 bases remaining between them. CDR3 length equals 14 residues. The germline V gene encodes CDR1 MNHNS and CDR2 SASEGT. The CDR3 DNA sequence: TGTGCCAGCAGTGAAGAAGGGGCCCACTATGGCTACACCTTC. Translated: CASSEEGAHYGYTF.

The J gene is TRBJ2-4, the V gene TRBV21-1; the DNA was not used to check the table's D call, TRBD1. TRBV21-1 is a pseudogene segment. The CDR3 loop spans 17 amino acids. The CDR3 loop is CASSKREGAYVKNIQYF. The CDR3 DNA follows: TGTGCCAGCAGCAAAAGAGAGGGGGCTTACGTCAAAAACATTCAGTACTTC.

V usage is TRBV5-1 and J usage is TRBJ2-1, with TRBD1 matching 9 bases. The V and J ends lost 3 bases and 6 bases, in that order; junction bases with no gene match: 4. The CDR3 spans 14 residues. CDR1 is SGHRS and CDR2 is YFSETQ in the germline V gene. For the CDR3, the DNA is TGCGCCAGCAGCTCACAGGGGGCTGGCAATGAGCAGTTCTTC. Residues: CASSSQGAGNEQFF.

The rearrangement uses TRBV24-1 and TRBJ2-3; 13 nucleotides line up with TRBD2. The CDR3 contains 15 residues. Germline loops: CDR1 KGHDR, CDR2 SFDVKD. V lost 3 bases and J lost 6; bases outside the gene matches: 2. In DNA, the CDR3 is TGTGCCACCAGTGATCCGGGACTAGCGGGGGATACGCAGTATTTT. It yields the protein CATSDPGLAGDTQYF.

The chain combines TRBV3-1 (or the pseudogene TRBV3-2) with TRBJ1-1, with D maybe TRBD1 (5 bases). V lost 2 bases, J lost 10 bases, and 14 bases lay in between. This CDR3 region has 13 residues. CDR1 and CDR2 (germline): LGHDT, YNNKEL (reference sequence). The CDR3 sequence: CASSQLAQGGAFF. The CDR3 coding sequence is TGTGCCAGCAGCCAATTGGCCCAGGGAGGAGCTTTCTTT.

This chain connects TRBV5-1 to TRBJ1-4, with no clear D. Germline CDR1 reads SGHRS; CDR2 reads YFSETQ. The CDR3 spans 14 residues. Trimming shortened V by 4 bases and J by 4 bases, and 11 bases separated the two germline ends. The CDR3 DNA reads TGCGCCAGCAGCCCGCGTGTCCTTAATGAAAAACTGTTTTTT. This codes for CASSPRVLNEKLFF. Using reference TRBV5-1 and TRBJ1-4 for the parts outside the CDR3, the full variable domain is KAGVTQTPRYLIKTRGQQVTLSCSPISGHRSVSWYQQTPGQGLQFLFEYFSETQRNKGNFPGRFSGRQFSNSRSEMNVSTLELGDSALYLCASSPRVLNEKLFFGSGTQLSVL.

This chain joins TRBV10-2 and TRBJ1-6, with D tentatively TRBD1 (6 bases). V was trimmed by 8 bases and J by 7 bases, leaving 15 bases between them. This CDR3 has 14 residues. Germline CDR1 reads WSHSY; CDR2 reads SAAADI. The CDR3 protein is CASAFGQGNSPLHF. In DNA, the CDR3 is TGCGCCAGCGCCTTCGGGCAGGGGAATTCACCCCTCCACTTT.

V and J are TRBV5-1 and TRBJ1-1, with TRBD1 as a possible D gene (6 bases). V lost 4 bases and J 0 bases, leaving 10 bases between the germline ends. CDR1 and CDR2 (germline): SGHRS, YFSETQ. The CDR3 totals 14 residues. The chain's CDR3 is CASSIGQMNTEAFF. The CDR3 bases are TGCGCCAGCAGCATTGGACAGATGAACACTGAAGCTTTCTTT.

V is TRBV5-1 and J is TRBJ1-4; 7 nucleotides match TRBD1. Trimming cost V 4 bases and J 5 bases; bases outside gene matches: 8. Per the germline V gene, CDR1 is SGHRS and CDR2 is YFSETQ. This CDR3 is 15 amino acids long. The CDR3 protein is CASSADRVVNEKLFF. In DNA form, the CDR3 reads TGCGCCAGCAGCGCTGACAGGGTCGTGAATGAAAAACTGTTTTTT.

This chain joins TRBV7-9 and TRBJ1-5, with TRBD1 matching over 7 bases. V dropped 4 bases and J dropped 0; count of bases not matched to a gene: 9. This CDR3 has 17 amino acids. The germline gives CDR1 SEHNR, CDR2 FQNEAQ (reference sequence). CDR3 sequence reads: CASSYGTGAYSNQPQHF. In DNA, the CDR3 is TGTGCCAGCAGCTACGGAACAGGGGCCTATAGCAATCAGCCCCAGCATTTT.

This clone was found once. The same CDR3 arises from other DNA sequences in this sample as well. This chain links TRBV6-6 with TRBJ1-2, with D possibly matching TRBD1 (5 bases). CDR3 length equals 14 residues. CDR1 MNHNY and CDR2 SVGAGI come from the germline V gene (reference sequence). Trimming removed 3 bases at V and 4 bases at J, with 12 bases between. The CDR3 DNA is TGTGCCAGCAGTTATTCCGGGACTACCTATGGCTACACCTTC. Encoded protein: CASSYSGTTYGYTF.

V and J are TRBV5-1 and TRBJ1-2; unclear D gene. CDR3 length: 14 amino acids. The germline V gene has CDR1 SGHRS and CDR2 YFSETQ. The V end lost 3 bases, the J end lost 6 bases, and 15 bases lay between the germline ends. The chain's CDR3 is CASSSAPGVDGYTF. The CDR3, as DNA: TGCGCCAGCAGCTCCGCCCCCGGGGTGGATGGCTACACCTTC.

The gene calls are TRBV5-1 and TRBJ1-6; TRBD1 agrees at 7 bases. The CDR3 runs to 14 residues. Per the germline V gene, CDR1 is SGHRS and CDR2 is YFSETQ. The V gene end was trimmed by 6 bases and the J gene end by 7 bases; junction bases not matched to a gene: 7. For the CDR3, the DNA is TGCGCCAGCATGGAAGGACAGGTCAATTCACCCCTCCACTTT. Protein product: CASMEGQVNSPLHF. Full variable domain (outside the CDR3, taken from reference TRBV5-1 and TRBJ1-6): KAGVTQTPRYLIKTRGQQVTLSCSPISGHRSVSWYQQTPGQGLQFLFEYFSETQRNKGNFPGRFSGRQFSNSRSEMNVSTLELGDSALYLCASMEGQVNSPLHFGNGTRLTVT.

The J gene is TRBJ1-1, the V gene TRBV30, with D unresolved. Germline CDR1 and CDR2: GTSNPN and SVGIG (reference sequence). This CDR3 is 13 amino acids long. Trimming cost V 0 bases and J 0 bases, with 5 bases left between them. The CDR3 bases are TGTGCCTGGAGTGTACTTATGAACACTGAAGCTTTCTTT. Protein sequence: CAWSVLMNTEAFF.

This sequence joins TRBV7-3 and TRBJ1-2, with TRBD1 identical over 9 bases. This CDR3 has 13 amino acids. The germline V gene encodes CDR1 SGHTA and CDR2 FQGTGA. V lost 6 bases, J lost 4 bases, and 3 bases stayed unmatched. The CDR3 protein is CASSPDRGYGYTF. CDR3 nucleotide sequence: TGTGCCAGCAGTCCGGACAGGGGCTATGGCTACACCTTC.

The rearrangement uses TRBV20-1 and TRBJ1-1; D gene unclear. Trimming removed 3 bases from V and 4 bases from J, with 18 bases in between. The CDR3 has 15 residues. Germline loops: CDR1 DFQATT, CDR2 SNEGSKA (reference sequence). The DNA for the CDR3 is TGCAGTGCTAGTGCCCCGGCCCATGGGAGCACTGAAGCTTTCTTT. The encoded protein is CSASAPAHGSTEAFF.